This T cell receptor beta chain was observed in a study of blood T cell repertoires in COVID-19 (TCRdb year 2020). Regarding the study in general: The collaborator samples originated in the United States, Italy and Spain and spanned the acute and convalescent phases of COVID-19. Where HLA class I and class II types were available, the types were taken from metadata supplied by the sample provider, not from assay-based typing. Deeply sampled blood TCRbeta repertoires from subjects exposed to, actively infected with, or recovered from COVID-19 were included in the dataset. The material from the prospective study consisted of cDNA or gDNA derived from T cells, B-cell-depleted T cells, or PBMCs. The repertoires were released in a freely available public database meant as a resource for research on the immune response to SARS-CoV-2. A de-identified subject ID, COVID-19 status, age in years and sex were almost always included in the sample metadata. Samples came from the ongoing ImmuneRACE study (first 160 participants) plus 1,254 subjects from 6 global collaborators. General study outcomes and caveats: How much clinical and demographic metadata was included differed by source and by participant, and the metadata was provided uncurated.

This clone registers as medium-sized (0.01 to 0.1%) within its sample. Its antigen is still unknown. Base qualities are not at hand, and no much larger clone is one base apart. Collaborating institutions collected whole blood in K2EDTA tubes following their own protocols. For TCRbeta analysis, collaborators shipped samples in one of three forms: frozen whole blood, isolated PBMCs, or DNA extracted from either of those sample types. TCRbeta CDR3 regions were amplified from genomic DNA using the immunoSEQ Assay, a bias-controlled multiplex PCR. The authors' pipeline ran thus. The number of nucleated cells in each sample was estimated by amplification of reference gene primers within the assay. Sequence reads were collapsed and filtered to measure the absolute abundance of every unique TCRbeta CDR3 rearrangement. Productive Simpson clonality was computed per sample as the square root of Simpson's diversity index over productive rearrangements. What TCRdb holds here is the immuneACCESS table cut down to in-frame rearrangements. Part of the clones is not present; checked against another copy, under half of the missing clones reflect an unresolved V gene, and the others are unexplained. Clone size and the V and J calls come from that table; the DNA yielded D and trimming. This sample gives 120,000 or so clones in total; around 87% of them show up just once. The ten largest clones add up to 7.6% of the sample.

The sequencing input was peripheral blood. This receptor was taken from a man aged 45 to 65 with acute or convalescent COVID-19.

At the DNA level, the sequence is TGCGCCAGCAGCCAAGACCCTTCCGGGAGGGCCGCTTACGAGCAGTACTTC. It translates as CASSQDPSGRAAYEQYF. The rearrangement joined TRBV4-3 to TRBJ2-7; 8 central bases correspond to TRBD2. Ends trimmed: V by 0 bases, J by 4 bases; bases unmatched to a gene: 11. In the germline V gene, CDR1 corresponds to LGHNA and CDR2 to YSLEER. Its CDR3 holds 17 amino acids, cysteine through phenylalanine. Only the CDR3 part of the read is kept: 51 bases, read in frame from the first base.